The T cell receptor (beta chain) described here comes from a study of tumor-infiltrating lymphocytes in oesophageal squamous cell carcinoma. This CDR3 comprises 14 residues. CDR1 is SGHTA, CDR2 FQGNSA, per germline. TCRdb analysed the PCR reads with MiXCR anew, one entry per CDR3 protein. The repertoire holds some 12,000 distinct CDR3 sequences, with around 60% as singletons. The chain combines TRBV7-2 with TRBJ2-4; D is unresolved. The DNA end is more similar to TRBJ2-7, so the J call may be wrong. Specimen: esophageal tumor tissue. The TCR comes from a male donor with esophageal squamous cell carcinoma. CDR3 sequence reads: CASSLAAISYEQYF. CDR3 sequence (DNA): TGTGCCAGCAGCTTAGCGGCTATCTCCTACGAGCAGTACTTC.